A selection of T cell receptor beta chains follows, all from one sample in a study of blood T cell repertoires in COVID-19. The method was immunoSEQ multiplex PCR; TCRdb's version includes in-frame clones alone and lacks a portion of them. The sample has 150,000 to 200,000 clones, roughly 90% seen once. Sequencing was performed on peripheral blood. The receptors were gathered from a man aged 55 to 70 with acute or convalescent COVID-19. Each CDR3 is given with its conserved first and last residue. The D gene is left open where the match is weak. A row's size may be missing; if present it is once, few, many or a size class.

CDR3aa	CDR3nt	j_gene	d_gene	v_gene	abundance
CASGHPSGQGTYWEEKLFF	TGTGCCAGCGGGCACCCTTCAGGACAGGGCACTTATTGGGAAGAAAAACTGTTTTTT	TRBJ1-4	TRBD1	TRBV9	once
CASSSTGQGGETQYF	TGTGCCAGCAGCTCAACTGGACAGGGTGGAGAGACCCAGTACTTC	TRBJ2-5	TRBD1	TRBV5-4	.
CAWRRDRGVGTQYF	TGTGCCTGGAGGAGGGACAGGGGGGTCGGGACCCAGTACTTC	TRBJ2-5	TRBD1	TRBV30	.
CASSFTGGGTEAFF	TGTGCCAGCAGTTTTACAGGGGGAGGAACTGAAGCTTTCTTT	TRBJ1-1	TRBD1	TRBV27	.
CASSTSGTGTTEAFF	TGCGCCAGCAGCACCTCCGGGACAGGGACCACTGAAGCTTTCTTT	TRBJ1-1	TRBD1	TRBV5-1	.
CASSPGTSGGGEQFF	TGCGCCAGCAGCCCCGGGACTAGCGGGGGGGGTGAGCAGTTCTTC	TRBJ2-1	TRBD2	TRBV5-1	.
CATSIRTGGGQPQHF	TGTGCCACCAGCATCCGGACAGGGGGCGGTCAGCCCCAGCATTTT	TRBJ1-5	TRBD1	TRBV15	.
CASRGEEGTYNEQFF	TGTGCCAGCCGAGGGGAGGAGGGAACCTACAATGAGCAGTTCTTC	TRBJ2-1	.	TRBV27	.
CARIDRGKGGYTF	TGCGCCAGGATAGACAGGGGTAAGGGTGGCTACACCTTC	TRBJ1-2	TRBD1	TRBV5-1	.
CASSPPTGLGTEAFF	TGCGCCAGCAGCCCCCCAACAGGGTTGGGCACTGAAGCTTTCTTT	TRBJ1-1	.	TRBV5-1	.
CASSATGDADIQYF	TGTGCCAGCAGCGCGACAGGGGATGCGGACATTCAGTACTTC	TRBJ2-4	.	TRBV21-1	.
CASSLWDRADGYTF	TGTGCCAGCAGCTTATGGGACAGGGCTGACGGCTACACCTTC	TRBJ1-2	TRBD1	TRBV7-9	.
CASSLLDTTGELFF	TGTGCCAGCAGCTTACTGGACACCACCGGGGAGCTGTTTTTT	TRBJ2-2	.	TRBV7-8	.
CASSPGYTQYF	TGTGCCAGCAGCCCAGGATATACGCAGTATTTT	TRBJ2-3	.	TRBV6-5	.
CASSQQGPGGYTF	TGTGCCAGCAGCCAACAGGGGCCCGGAGGCTACACCTTC	TRBJ1-2	TRBD1	TRBV11-2	.
CASKTLGNTEAFF	TGTGCCAGCAAAACATTGGGCAACACTGAAGCTTTCTTT	TRBJ1-1	.	TRBV6-5	.
CASRGGVSTDTQYF	TGTGCCAGCAGGGGAGGAGTAAGCACAGATACGCAGTATTTT	TRBJ2-3	.	TRBV11-2	.
CASSSLAGGREQFF	TGTGCCAGCAGTTCCCTAGCGGGGGGCAGGGAGCAGTTCTTC	TRBJ2-1	TRBD2	TRBV6-2/TRBV6-3	once
CASSLDRGGREQFF	TGTGCCAGCAGCTTAGACCGGGGAGGAAGGGAGCAGTTCTTC	TRBJ2-1	.	TRBV11-3	.
CASSQRYGQGWRAFF	TGTGCCAGCAGCCAACGGTACGGACAGGGTTGGCGAGCTTTCTTT	TRBJ1-1	TRBD1	TRBV3-1/TRBV3-2	.
CASTHSSRGDYGYTF	TGTGCCAGCACCCACTCGTCTCGGGGGGACTATGGCTACACCTTC	TRBJ1-2	.	TRBV7-9	.
CASSPVGQGWSDTQYF	TGTGCCAGCAGCCCCGTTGGACAGGGCTGGTCAGATACGCAGTATTTT	TRBJ2-3	TRBD1	TRBV7-9	once
CASSQSKTGTAEAFF	TGCGCCAGCAGCCAATCCAAAACTGGGACAGCCGAAGCTTTCTTT	TRBJ1-1	TRBD1	TRBV4-3	few
CASSGGRNEQFF	TGTGCCAGCTCGGGAGGGAGGAATGAGCAGTTCTTC	TRBJ2-1	TRBD2	TRBV7-9	.
CASSPEFNPDRYGYTF	TGTGCCAGCAGCCCGGAGTTTAATCCAGACCGATATGGCTACACCTTC	TRBJ1-2	.	TRBV3-1/TRBV3-2	.
CASSYPKYRRSDYEQYF	TGTGCCAGCAGCTACCCCAAATACAGGAGATCCGACTACGAGCAGTACTTC	TRBJ2-7	.	TRBV7-9	.
CASSQSFGEEEKLFF	TGTGCCAGCTCCCAATCTTTTGGGGAGGAAGAAAAACTGTTTTTT	TRBJ1-4	.	TRBV18	.
CASSERRGVTGEAFF	TGTGCCAGCAGTGAACGGCGGGGGGTTACGGGTGAAGCTTTCTTT	TRBJ1-1	.	TRBV6-1	.
CAWSFEGNTIYF	TGTGCCTGGAGTTTCGAGGGAAACACCATATATTTT	TRBJ1-3	.	TRBV30	.
CASSPGQNMVEAFF	TGTGCCAGCAGCCCCGGACAGAATATGGTTGAAGCTTTCTTT	TRBJ1-1	.	TRBV11-2	.
CASSYAGLRETQYF	TGTGCCAGCAGTTACGCGGGACTACGGGAGACCCAGTACTTC	TRBJ2-5	TRBD2	TRBV6-2/TRBV6-3	.
CASSRDFGQETQYF	TGTGCCAGCAGCCGGGACTTTGGACAAGAGACCCAGTACTTC	TRBJ2-5	.	TRBV7-9	.
CASSPARGTEAFF	TGTGCCAGCAGTCCGGCAAGGGGCACTGAAGCTTTCTTT	TRBJ1-1	.	TRBV6-5	.
CASRGNRGSYGYTF	TGTGCCAGCAGGGGAAACAGGGGTAGCTATGGCTACACCTTC	TRBJ1-2	TRBD1	TRBV6-5	few
CSASSWDRSGVHF	TGCAGTGCTAGTAGTTGGGACAGATCGGGAGTCCACTTT	TRBJ1-6	TRBD1	TRBV20-1	.
CASGQGGLGGYTF	TGCGCCAGTGGACAGGGGGGGCTGGGTGGCTACACCTTC	TRBJ1-2	TRBD1	TRBV4-1	.
CASSGWSAGSGNTIYF	TGCGCCAGCAGTGGTTGGTCGGCGGGCTCTGGAAACACCATATATTTT	TRBJ1-3	.	TRBV10-2	.
CASTPDRVLYGYTF	TGTGCCAGCACCCCGGACAGGGTTTTGTATGGCTACACCTTC	TRBJ1-2	TRBD1	TRBV5-6	.
CASMRSNTEAFF	TGTGCCAGCATGAGGTCGAACACTGAAGCTTTCTTT	TRBJ1-1	.	TRBV6-6	.
CASSILRQGFNTIYF	TGTGCCAGTAGTATACTACGGCAGGGCTTCAACACCATATATTTT	TRBJ1-3	.	TRBV19	.
CASSFGSSYEQYF	TGTGCCAGCAGCTTCGGGTCCTCCTACGAGCAGTACTTC	TRBJ2-7	.	TRBV7-2	.
CASSPLPTGQGAGTF	TGCGCCAGCAGCCCCCTCCCCACTGGACAGGGGGCCGGTACCTTC	TRBJ1-2	TRBD1	TRBV5-1	few
CASSQQSGTGSSTNEKLFF	TGTGCCAGCAGCCAACAATCCGGGACAGGGAGTTCAACTAATGAAAAACTGTTTTTT	TRBJ1-4	TRBD1	TRBV4-2	.
CASSRQGTATNEKLFF	TGTGCCAGCAGTCGTCAGGGAACTGCAACTAATGAAAAACTGTTTTTT	TRBJ1-4	.	TRBV6-6	.
CASSPVRGTFQYF	TGTGCCAGCTCACCGGTAAGGGGGACCTTTCAGTACTTC	TRBJ2-4	.	TRBV18	.
CASSEQQNYEQYF	TGTGCCAGCAGTGAACAACAGAACTACGAGCAGTACTTC	TRBJ2-7	.	TRBV2	.
CASLSLRGSRTGELFF	TGTGCCAGTCTCTCTCTCAGGGGCTCTAGGACCGGGGAGCTGTTTTTT	TRBJ2-2	.	TRBV19	.
CASSLVQNQPQHF	TGTGCCAGCAGCTTAGTCCAAAATCAGCCCCAGCATTTT	TRBJ1-5	.	TRBV11-2	.
CASSLVLAGVTDTQYF	TGTGCCAGCAGCTTAGTGCTAGCGGGGGTCACAGATACGCAGTATTTT	TRBJ2-3	TRBD2	TRBV7-2	.
CASSEGALWSNQPQHF	TGTGCCAGCAGTGAGGGAGCCCTATGGAGCAATCAGCCCCAGCATTTT	TRBJ1-5	.	TRBV6-1	.
CASSYKRDIQYF	TGTGCCAGCAGTTACAAGAGGGACATTCAGTACTTC	TRBJ2-4	.	TRBV6-6	.
CASSQGGGDSSPLHF	TGTGCCAGCAGCCAAGGTGGTGGGGACTCTTCACCCCTCCACTTT	TRBJ1-6	.	TRBV3-1/TRBV3-2	once